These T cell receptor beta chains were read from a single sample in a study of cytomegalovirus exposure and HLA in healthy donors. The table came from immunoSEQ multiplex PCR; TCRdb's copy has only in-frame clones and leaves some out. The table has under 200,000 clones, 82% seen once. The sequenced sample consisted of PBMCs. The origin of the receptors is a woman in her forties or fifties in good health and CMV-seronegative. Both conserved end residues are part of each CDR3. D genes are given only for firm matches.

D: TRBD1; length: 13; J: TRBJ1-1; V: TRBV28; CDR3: CASRRQGWAEAFF
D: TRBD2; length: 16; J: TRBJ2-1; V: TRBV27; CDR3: CASSSPSGSSYNEQFF
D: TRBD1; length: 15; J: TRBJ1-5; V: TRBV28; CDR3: CASSPSTGWDQPQHF
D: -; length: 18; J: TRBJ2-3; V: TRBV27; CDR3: CASSLFGTLDWSTDTQYF
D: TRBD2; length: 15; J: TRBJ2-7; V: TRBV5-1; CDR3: CASRQASGSTYEQYF
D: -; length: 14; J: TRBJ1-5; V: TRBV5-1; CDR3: CASSLEDRNQPQHF
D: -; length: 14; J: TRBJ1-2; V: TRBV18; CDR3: CASSPGAGNYGYTF
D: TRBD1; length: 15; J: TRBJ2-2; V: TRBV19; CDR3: CASSRTGANTGELFF
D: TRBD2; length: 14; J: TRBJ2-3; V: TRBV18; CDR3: CASSPLAGADTQYF
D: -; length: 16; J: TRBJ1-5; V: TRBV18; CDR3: CASSPFATGGDGPQHF
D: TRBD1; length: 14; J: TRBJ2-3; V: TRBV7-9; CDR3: CASSLTGGADTQYF
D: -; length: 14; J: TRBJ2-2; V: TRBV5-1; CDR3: CASSLQGITGELFF
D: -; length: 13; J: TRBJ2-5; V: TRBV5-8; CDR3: CASSLNRQETQYF
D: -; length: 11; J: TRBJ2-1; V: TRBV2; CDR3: CASRLYNEQFF
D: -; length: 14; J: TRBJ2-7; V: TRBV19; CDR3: CASSPVLYPGEQYF
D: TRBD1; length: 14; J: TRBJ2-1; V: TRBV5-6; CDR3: CASSSDRGRVEQFF
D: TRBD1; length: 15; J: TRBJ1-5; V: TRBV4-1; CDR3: CASSHTGGDLKPQHF
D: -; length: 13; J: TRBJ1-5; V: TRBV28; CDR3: CASRRRVGQPQHF
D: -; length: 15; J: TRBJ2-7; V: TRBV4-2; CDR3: CASSEGLPGSYEQYF
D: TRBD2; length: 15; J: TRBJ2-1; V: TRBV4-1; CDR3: CASSQTSGSYNEQFF
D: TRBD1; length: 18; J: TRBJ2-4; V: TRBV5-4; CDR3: CASSLGGLPGGVQNIQYF
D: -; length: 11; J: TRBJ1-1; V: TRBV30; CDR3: CAGLRGTEAFF
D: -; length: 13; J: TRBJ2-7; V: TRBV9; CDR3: CASSLGATYEQYF
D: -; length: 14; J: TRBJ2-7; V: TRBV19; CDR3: CASSYRDTGYEQYF
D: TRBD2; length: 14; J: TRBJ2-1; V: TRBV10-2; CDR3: CASSGTSRYNEQFF
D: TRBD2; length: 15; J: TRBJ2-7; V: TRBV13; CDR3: CASSLGPGGPREQYF